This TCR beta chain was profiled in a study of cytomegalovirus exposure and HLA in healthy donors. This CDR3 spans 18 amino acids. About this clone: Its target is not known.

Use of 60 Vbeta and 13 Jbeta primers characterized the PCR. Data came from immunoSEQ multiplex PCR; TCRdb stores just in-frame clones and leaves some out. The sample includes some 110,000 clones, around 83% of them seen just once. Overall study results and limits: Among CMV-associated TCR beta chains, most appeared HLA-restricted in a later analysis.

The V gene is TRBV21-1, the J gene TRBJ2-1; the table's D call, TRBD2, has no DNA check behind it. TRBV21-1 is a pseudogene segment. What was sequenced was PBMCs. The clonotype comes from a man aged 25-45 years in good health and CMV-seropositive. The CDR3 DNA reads TGTGCCAGCAGCAAAAAACAAAAGCGGGGGGCATCTTACAATGAGCAGTTCTTC. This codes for CASSKKQKRGASYNEQFF.